The clone carrying this T cell receptor (beta chain) has a handful of counts. The target antigen is unknown. The data are from a study of T-cell memory formation after mild COVID-19. General study points: Clones that got smaller from day 15 to 85 had even CD4/CD8, while clones growing later tipped toward CD4+. Mostly located in CM and EM were contracting CD4+ clones, with contracting CD8+ clones located in EMRA. Confirmation of SARS-CoV-2 specificity was lacking for second-wave clones peaking day 37.

TCRdb re-called the 5' RACE reads with MiXCR, one entry per CDR3 protein. The repertoire includes around 430,000 distinct CDR3 sequences, about 15% of them detected once, and 20% to 25% sits in the top ten. CDR1 SGHTA and CDR2 FQGNSA come from the germline V gene. Trimming pared 5 bases from V and 8 bases from J, leaving 19 bases between. The CDR3 is 16 amino acids. Sequencing used PBMCs or a T cell subset sorted from them (not recorded which). This TCR came from a man aged 18 to 29 who had mild COVID-19 (a few samples of this study predate the infection). Cell type and time point are not known. This chain uses TRBV7-2 with TRBJ1-6; D is unresolved. CDR3 coding DNA: TGTGCCAGCAGCCCATCCCCCAGGCGGTCGGATTCACCCCTCCACTTT. Translated: CASSPSPRRSDSPLHF.